This T cell receptor (beta chain) was found in a study of blood T cell repertoires in COVID-19. Whole-study context: Spain, Italy and the United States supplied samples that represented acute and convalescent COVID-19. From T cells, B-cell-depleted T cells, or PBMCs came the material, which was cDNA or gDNA.

Per the study methods: The assay estimated nucleated cells by amplifying reference gene primers. Measured with immunoSEQ multiplex PCR; TCRdb has only the in-frame clones, and not every one. That table gives V, J and clone size, and the DNA gave D and trimming. The sample lists over 60,000 clones; around 83% were seen once. In this sample, this clone turned up a few times. The sample taken for sequencing was peripheral blood. The clonotype originates from a woman of 80 years or more with active or convalescent COVID-19.

The CDR3 DNA reads as TGTGCCTGGAGTGGGACAGGGTACGAGCAGTACTTC. Protein: CAWSGTGYEQYF. V and J are TRBV30 and TRBJ2-7, with TRBD1 matching over 8 bases. Germline-derived CDR1 and CDR2 are GTSNPN and SVGIG (reference sequence). V dropped 1 base and J dropped 4; count of bases not matched to a gene: 0. The CDR3 covers 12 residues.